This TCR beta chain was sequenced during a study of cytomegalovirus exposure and HLA in healthy donors. Generated by immunoSEQ multiplex PCR, the TCRdb table keeps only in-frame clones and is missing some. The sample holds about 280,000 clones, 80% to 90% seen once. In germline, CDR1 is MNHEY, CDR2 SMNVEV (reference sequence). Trimming cost V 0 bases and J 7 bases, with 10 bases left between them. The CDR3 spans 14 residues. The specimen was PBMCs. The TCR sequence derives from a woman aged 18-29 years in good health and CMV-seronegative. This chain uses TRBV27 with TRBJ1-5; D might be TRBD1 (5 bases). CDR3 DNA: TGTGCCAGCAGTTTATCGCAGGGAAGGCAGCCCCAGCATTTT. It translates to CASSLSQGRQPQHF.